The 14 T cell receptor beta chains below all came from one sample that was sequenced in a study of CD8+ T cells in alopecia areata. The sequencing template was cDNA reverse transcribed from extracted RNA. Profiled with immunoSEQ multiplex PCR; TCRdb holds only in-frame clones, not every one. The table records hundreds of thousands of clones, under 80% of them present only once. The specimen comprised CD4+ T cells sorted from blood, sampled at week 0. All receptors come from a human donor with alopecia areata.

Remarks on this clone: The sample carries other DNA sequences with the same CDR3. The CDR3 loop is CASSPEGNQPQHF. CDR3 sequence (DNA): TGTGCCAGCAGCCCCGAGGGGAATCAGCCCCAGCATTTT. The J gene is TRBJ1-5, the V gene TRBV7-9; D is perhaps TRBD1 (5 bases). The ends were cut back, 5 bases at V and 4 bases at J, with 9 bases in the middle. The CDR3 has 13 amino acids. From germline, CDR1 is SEHNR and CDR2 FQNEAQ (reference sequence).

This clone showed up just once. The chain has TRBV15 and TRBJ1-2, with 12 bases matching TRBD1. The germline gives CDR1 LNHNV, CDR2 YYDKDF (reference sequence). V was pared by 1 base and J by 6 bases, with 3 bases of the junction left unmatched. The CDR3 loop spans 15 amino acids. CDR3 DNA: TGTGCCACCAGCAGAGCCGGGACAGGGGGCGATGGCTACACCTTC. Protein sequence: CATSRAGTGGDGYTF.

Here the CDR3 reads CSVDAGESHYGYTF. The CDR3 nucleotides are TGCAGCGTCGACGCAGGGGAATCCCACTATGGCTACACCTTC. The rearrangement uses TRBV29-1 and TRBJ1-2, with D perhaps matching TRBD1 (6 bases). Germline V gene lookup returns CDR1 SQVTM and CDR2 ANQGSEA. CDR3 length equals 14 residues. V was cut by 6 bases and J by 3 bases, with 17 bases left in between.

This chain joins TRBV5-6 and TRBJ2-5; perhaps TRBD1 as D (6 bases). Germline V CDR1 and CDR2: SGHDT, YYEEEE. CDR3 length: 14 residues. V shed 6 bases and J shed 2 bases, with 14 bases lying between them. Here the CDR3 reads CASTRRQVQETQYF. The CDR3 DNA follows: TGTGCCAGCACCCGGAGACAGGTACAAGAGACCCAGTACTTC.

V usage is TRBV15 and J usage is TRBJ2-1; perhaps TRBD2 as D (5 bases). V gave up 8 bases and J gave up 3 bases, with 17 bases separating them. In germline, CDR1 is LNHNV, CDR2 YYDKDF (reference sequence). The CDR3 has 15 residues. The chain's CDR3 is CATRGRSIDYNEQFF. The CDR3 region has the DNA TGTGCCACCCGCGGGCGGTCGATTGACTACAATGAGCAGTTCTTC.

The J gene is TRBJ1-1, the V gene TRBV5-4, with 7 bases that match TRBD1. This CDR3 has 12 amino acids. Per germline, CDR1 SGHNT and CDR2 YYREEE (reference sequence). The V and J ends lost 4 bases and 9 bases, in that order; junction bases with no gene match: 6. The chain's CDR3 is CASSKTGLKAFF. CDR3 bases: TGTGCCAGCAGCAAGACAGGGTTAAAAGCTTTCTTT.

As DNA, the CDR3 is TGTGCCAGCAGTAGCGGGCGGAGGGAGCAGTTCTTC. Protein product: CASSSGRREQFF. The rearrangement uses TRBV2 and TRBJ2-1; TRBD2 might be the D (6 bases). Germline values: CDR1 SNHLY, CDR2 FYNNEI. The length of the CDR3 is 12 residues. Trimming took 5 bases from V and 10 from J, leaving 12 bases between them.

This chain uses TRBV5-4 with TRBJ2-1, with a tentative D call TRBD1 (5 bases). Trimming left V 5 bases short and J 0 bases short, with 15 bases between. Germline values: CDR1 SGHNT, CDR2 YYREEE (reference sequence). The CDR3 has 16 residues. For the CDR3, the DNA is TGTGCCAGCAGAGGACACCAATCTAGCTCCTACAATGAGCAGTTCTTC. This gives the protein CASRGHQSSSYNEQFF.

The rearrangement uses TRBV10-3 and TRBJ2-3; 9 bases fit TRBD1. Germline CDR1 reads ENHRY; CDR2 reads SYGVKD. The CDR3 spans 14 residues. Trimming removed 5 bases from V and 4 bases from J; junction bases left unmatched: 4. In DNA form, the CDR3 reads TGTGCCATCAGTTTACAGGGGGCATCAGATACGCAGTATTTT. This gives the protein CAISLQGASDTQYF.

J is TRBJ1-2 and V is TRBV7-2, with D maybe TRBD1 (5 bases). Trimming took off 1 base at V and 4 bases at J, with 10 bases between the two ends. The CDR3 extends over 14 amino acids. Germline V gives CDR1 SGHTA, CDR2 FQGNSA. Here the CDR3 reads CASSLGPGIYGYTF. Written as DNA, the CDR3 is TGTGCCAGCAGCTTAGGTCCAGGGATCTATGGCTACACCTTC.

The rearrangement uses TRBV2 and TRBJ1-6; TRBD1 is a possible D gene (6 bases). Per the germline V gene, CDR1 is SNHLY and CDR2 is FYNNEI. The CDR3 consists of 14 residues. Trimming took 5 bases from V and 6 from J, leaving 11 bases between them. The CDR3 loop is CASSLQGSNSPLHF. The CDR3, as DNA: TGTGCCAGCAGTCTACAGGGAAGTAATTCACCCCTCCACTTT.

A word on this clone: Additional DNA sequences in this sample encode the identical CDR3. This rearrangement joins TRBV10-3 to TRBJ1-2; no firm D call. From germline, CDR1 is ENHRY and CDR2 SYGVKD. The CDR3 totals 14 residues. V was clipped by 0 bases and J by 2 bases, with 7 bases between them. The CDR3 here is CAISESRANYGYTF. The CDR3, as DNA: TGTGCCATCAGTGAGTCGAGGGCGAACTATGGCTACACCTTC.

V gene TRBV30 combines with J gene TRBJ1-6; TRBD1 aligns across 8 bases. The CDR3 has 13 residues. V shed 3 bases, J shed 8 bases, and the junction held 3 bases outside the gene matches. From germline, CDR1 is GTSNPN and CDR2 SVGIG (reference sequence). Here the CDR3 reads CAWRNRGDSPLHF. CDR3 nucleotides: TGTGCCTGGAGGAACAGGGGGGATTCACCCCTCCACTTT.

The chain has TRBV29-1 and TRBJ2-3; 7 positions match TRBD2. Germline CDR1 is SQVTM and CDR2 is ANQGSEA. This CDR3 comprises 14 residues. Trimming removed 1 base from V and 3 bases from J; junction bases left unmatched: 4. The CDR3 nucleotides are TGCAGCGTTGAAGGGCTAGCGGCTACAGATACGCAGTATTTT. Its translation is CSVEGLAATDTQYF.